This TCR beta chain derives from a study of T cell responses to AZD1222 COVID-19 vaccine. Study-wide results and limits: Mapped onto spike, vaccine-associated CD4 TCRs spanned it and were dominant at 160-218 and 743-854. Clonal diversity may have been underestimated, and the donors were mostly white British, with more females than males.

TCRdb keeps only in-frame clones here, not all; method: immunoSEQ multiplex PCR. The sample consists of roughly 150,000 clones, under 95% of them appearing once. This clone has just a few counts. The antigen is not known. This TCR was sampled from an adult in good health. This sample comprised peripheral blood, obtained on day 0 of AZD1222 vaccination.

CDR3 sequence: CASSLVRAGIATGELFF. For the CDR3, the DNA is TGTGCCAGCAGCTTAGTCCGGGCAGGTATCGCCACCGGGGAGCTGTTTTTT. The gene calls are TRBV7-8 and TRBJ2-2; D gene unclear. Trimming left V 1 base short and J 4 bases short, with 16 bases between. Per the germline V gene, CDR1 is SGHVS and CDR2 is FQNEAQ. This CDR3 region has 17 residues.